Below are 23 T cell receptor beta chains sequenced from a single sample in a study of CD8 T cells in Susac syndrome (dated by TCRdb to the late 2010s). Library prep was done by the immunoSEQ multiplex PCR assay. RNA was extracted using the RNeasy kit, and roughly 0.5 to 1 ug of the RNA was reverse transcribed with random hexamers. The public reads were reanalyzed by TCRdb: fastp trimming at Q25, MiXCR alignment, in-frame beta chains only. Rows with one shared CDR3 protein collapse into an entry with the most common genes and DNA. This sample gives some 90,000 distinct CDR3 sequences in total; 85% to 95% of them show up just once. Of the sample, around 0.31% falls within the top ten clones. Sequencing was done on a sample of CD8+ T cells from PBMCs. These receptors were collected from a human donor in good health.

V usage is TRBV19 and J usage is TRBJ2-7, with 9 bases aligning to TRBD1. Germline V gene sequence: CDR1 LNHDA, CDR2 SQIVND (reference sequence). This CDR3 region has 13 residues. The V and J ends lost 10 bases and 2 bases, in that order; junction bases with no gene match: 6. CDR3 nucleotides: TGTGCCACTCAACAGGGGGCCACCTACGAGCAGTACTTC. Translated, it gives CATQQGATYEQYF.

The chain has TRBV7-3 and TRBJ1-5; D might be TRBD1 (5 bases). The CDR3 has 15 amino acids. The V end was cut by 0 bases, the J end by 2 bases, with 8 bases between. Germline CDR1 reads SGHTA; CDR2 reads FQGTGA. CDR3 DNA sequence: TGTGCCAGCAGCTTAACACAGGTTGGCAATCAGCCCCAGCATTTT. Translating gives CASSLTQVGNQPQHF.

V is TRBV12-3 or TRBV12-4 and J is TRBJ2-5, with 8 positions matching TRBD2. V gave up 5 bases and J gave up 5 bases; unmatched junction bases: 4. This CDR3 spans 13 amino acids. The CDR3 here is CASSPGGLETQYF. The DNA of the CDR3 is TGTGCCAGCAGTCCGGGGGGGTTGGAGACCCAGTACTTC.

The gene calls are TRBV6-6 and TRBJ1-2, with D maybe TRBD1 (5 bases). The CDR3 totals 13 residues. The V gene lost 5 bases and the J gene lost 7 bases, with 14 bases spanning the gap. CDR1 is MNHNY and CDR2 is SVGAGI in the germline V gene (reference sequence). CDR3 region: CASSPGGGFGYTF. CDR3 in DNA: TGTGCCAGCAGTCCCGGTGGGGGGTTTGGCTACACCTTC.

In DNA form, the CDR3 reads TGTGCCAGCAGACTAAGAGGGGGTTTGGATCAGCCCCAGCATTTT. Its protein is CASRLRGGLDQPQHF. V and J are TRBV2 and TRBJ1-5, with D possibly being TRBD1 (6 bases). V was trimmed by 6 bases and J by 5 bases, leaving 17 bases between them. Germline V gene data show CDR1 as SNHLY and CDR2 as FYNNEI. The CDR3 extends over 15 amino acids.

J is TRBJ1-6 and V is TRBV27; 11 bases map to TRBD1. The length of the CDR3 is 16 residues. V lost 4 bases and J lost 10; bases outside the gene matches: 9. CDR1 and CDR2 (germline): MNHEY, SMNVEV (reference sequence). The CDR3 DNA reads TGTGCCAGCAGTTCCTCCGGGACAGGGGGTGGGTCACCCCTCCACTTT. It specifies CASSSSGTGGGSPLHF.

The J gene is TRBJ2-7, the V gene TRBV12-3 or TRBV12-4; D unresolved. The CDR3 spans 13 residues. With 2 bases removed from V and 6 bases from J, the gap between germline ends came to 11 bases. Here the CDR3 reads CASSLNGALEQYF. CDR3 DNA sequence: TGTGCCAGCAGTTTAAATGGCGCCCTCGAGCAGTACTTC.

This clonotype is a singleton in its sample. J is TRBJ2-5 and V is TRBV13; perhaps D is TRBD1 or TRBD2 (5 bases each). Germline lookup yields CDR1 PRHDT and CDR2 FYEKMQ (reference sequence). Deletions cut 5 bases from V and 4 bases from J, with 14 bases between. The CDR3 length is 14 residues. For the CDR3, the DNA is TGTGCCAGCAGCCTCGGTCGGGACCTAGAGACCCAGTACTTC. This encodes CASSLGRDLETQYF.

V is TRBV7-8 and J is TRBJ2-7, with 9 bases that match TRBD2. J was trimmed by 9 bases and V by 2 bases; bases with no gene match: 11. CDR1 SGHVS and CDR2 FQNEAQ come from the germline V gene. The length of the CDR3 is 15 residues. The CDR3 spells CASSLSGTSHLGQYF. CDR3 sequence (DNA): TGTGCCAGCAGCTTAAGCGGGACTAGCCACCTTGGGCAGTACTTC.

The table lists this clonotype with a count of one. The chain carries TRBV12-3 or TRBV12-4 and TRBJ2-1, with D perhaps matching TRBD1 (5 bases). The CDR3 has 14 amino acids. V lost 3 bases and J lost 5, with 11 bases in between. The CDR3 DNA reads TGTGCCAGCAGTTTCGAGGTAGGGGACAATGAGCAGTTCTTC. This sequence encodes CASSFEVGDNEQFF.

This chain connects TRBV6-6 to TRBJ1-1; D ambiguous. The ends were cut back, 6 bases at V and 4 bases at J, with 12 bases in the middle. CDR1 is MNHNY, CDR2 SVGAGI, per germline (reference sequence). CDR3 length: 13 amino acids. The CDR3 region has the DNA TGTGCCAGCAGACCCGGGAGGGCCACTGAAGCTTTCTTT. Amino acid sequence: CASRPGRATEAFF.

This rearrangement joins TRBV21-1 to TRBJ2-5; TRBD1, as called in the table, went unchecked against the DNA. TRBV21-1 is reported as a pseudogene. The CDR3 is made up of 17 amino acids. CDR3 in DNA: TGTGCCAGCAGCACCCCCCGCGCCTGGGACAGGTTGGAGACCCAGTACTTC. Translated: CASSTPRAWDRLETQYF.

This sequence joins TRBV11-2 and TRBJ2-5; no clear D gene. Deletions cut 2 bases from V and 5 bases from J, with 12 bases between. The CDR3 totals 14 residues. Germline V CDR1 and CDR2: SGHAT, FQNNGV. The CDR3 nucleotides read TGTGCCAGCAGCTTAATTGGATCTAGGGAGACCCAGTACTTC. Its translation is CASSLIGSRETQYF. Filled out from reference TRBV11-2 and TRBJ2-5, the complete variable domain reads EAGVAQSPRYKIIEKRQSVAFWCNPISGHATLYWYQQILGQGPKLLIQFQNNGVVDDSQLPKDRFSAERLKGVDSTLKIQPAKLEDSAVYLCASSLIGSRETQYFGPGTRLLVL.

A single count supports this clonotype. The chain employs TRBV29-1 and TRBJ2-1; a weak D match, TRBD2 (6 bases). V gave up 4 bases and J gave up 4 bases, with 14 bases separating them. Germline values: CDR1 SQVTM, CDR2 ANQGSEA. This CDR3 has 14 amino acids. The CDR3 DNA reads TGCAGCGTTGGCGACGGGGGACCATACAATGAGCAGTTCTTC. This encodes CSVGDGGPYNEQFF.

The chain carries TRBV9 and TRBJ1-1; 7 nucleotides match TRBD1. CDR3 length: 19 amino acids. Germline-derived CDR1 and CDR2 are SGDLS and YYNGEE. The junction had 17 bases not matched to a gene; V was cut back by 3 bases and J by 0 bases. The CDR3, as DNA: TGTGCCAGCAGCGGTCCGTACGAGGGAGGGGGACAGATGAACACTGAAGCTTTCTTT. Residues: CASSGPYEGGGQMNTEAFF.

The genes are TRBV20-1 and TRBJ1-5; TRBD1 might be the D (6 bases). V was cut by 3 bases and J by 0 bases, with 15 bases left in between. The CDR3 contains 16 residues. CDR1 and CDR2 from the germline V gene are DFQATT and SNEGSKA (reference sequence). The CDR3 DNA sequence: TGCAGTGCTAGGGAAAAAGACAGGCCTAGCAATCAGCCCCAGCATTTT. This sequence encodes CSAREKDRPSNQPQHF.

This chain connects TRBV29-1 to TRBJ2-3; D is perhaps TRBD1 or TRBD2 (6 bases each). The CDR3 is made up of 14 amino acids. With 1 base removed from V and 9 bases from J, the gap between germline ends came to 17 bases. The V gene's germline CDR1 is SQVTM and CDR2 ANQGSEA. This chain's CDR3 is CSVEAGLSGETQYF. The CDR3 DNA reads TGCAGCGTTGAAGCGGGACTTTCAGGGGAGACGCAGTATTTT.

The genes are TRBV27 and TRBJ2-7; the D call may be TRBD1 or TRBD2 (6 bases each). Trimming stripped 7 bases from V and 3 bases from J, with 22 bases between. Germline V gene sequence: CDR1 MNHEY, CDR2 SMNVEV (reference sequence). The CDR3 sequence is 16 residues long. The CDR3 DNA reads TGTGCCAGCACCAACTCCCCGGGGGCGCTCCTCTACGAGCAGTACTTC. Translation: CASTNSPGALLYEQYF.

The chain joins TRBV4-1 to TRBJ2-1; 11 nucleotides match TRBD1. CDR3 size: 12 residues. Germline V gene data show CDR1 as MGHRA and CDR2 as YSYEKL. The V gene end was trimmed by 10 bases and the J gene end by 6 bases; junction bases not matched to a gene: 2. In DNA form, the CDR3 reads TGCGCCACGGGACAGGGGGGCAATGAGCAGTTCTTC. Translation: CATGQGGNEQFF.

The chain joins TRBV7-8 to TRBJ2-3; 9 bases line up with TRBD2. With V trimmed by 0 bases and J by 3 bases, 4 bases remained unmatched. The CDR3 spans 16 residues. Germline V lookup: CDR1 SGHVS, CDR2 FQNEAQ. The CDR3 here is CASSLALLAGTDTQYF. CDR3 sequence (DNA): TGTGCCAGCAGCTTAGCGCTGCTAGCGGGGACAGATACGCAGTATTTT.

The rearrangement joins TRBV6-5 to TRBJ2-3, with TRBD1 as a possible D gene (5 bases). CDR3 length equals 14 residues. CDR1 is MNHEY, CDR2 SVGAGI, per germline. V lost 5 bases to trimming and J lost 1 base, with 10 bases between them. CDR3 sequence reads: CASSPTRGTDTQYF. The CDR3 DNA follows: TGTGCCAGCAGTCCGACCAGGGGCACAGATACGCAGTATTTT.

V is TRBV7-8 and J is TRBJ1-2; TRBD1 matches 7 bases. This CDR3 spans 12 amino acids. V shed 4 bases and J 11 bases; nucleotides not matched to a gene: 7. CDR1 is SGHVS and CDR2 is FQNEAQ in the germline V gene. In nucleotides, the CDR3 is TGTGCCAGCAGCTCGGGACAGAAGGGTTACACCTTC. Its protein is CASSSGQKGYTF.

This chain connects TRBV20-1 to TRBJ1-4; 7 nucleotides agree with TRBD1. Germline CDR1 and CDR2: DFQATT and SNEGSKA (reference sequence). The CDR3 has 16 residues. V shed 1 base, J shed 4 bases, and the junction held 9 bases outside the gene matches. The CDR3 DNA reads TGCAGTGCTAGAGGGGAGGCAGGGGGGAATAATGAAAAACTGTTTTTT. Protein sequence: CSARGEAGGNNEKLFF.